The T cell receptor beta chain under discussion was sequenced for a study of OX40 agonist ivuxolimab in advanced cancers. The CDR3 totals 17 residues. Germline V CDR1 and CDR2: SNHLY, FYNNEI. The J segment lost 2 bases and the V segment lost 4 bases, leaving 7 bases of the junction unmatched. Profiled with immunoSEQ multiplex PCR; TCRdb holds only in-frame clones, not every one. The table includes around 40,000 clones, 80% to 90% detected once. Patients were ruled out by autoimmune disease history or systemic immunosuppression. With baseline, cycle 4 day 1, and cycle 7 day 1 as timepoints, blood was sampled.

The receptor's source is an adult with an advanced solid tumor such as melanoma, head and neck, liver or kidney cancer. The V call is TRBV2, the J call TRBJ2-1; 11 nucleotides line up with TRBD1. This material consisted of CD4+ or CD8+ T cells sorted from blood, taken in a trial of the OX40 agonist ivuxolimab. The CDR3 coding sequence is TGTGCCAGCAGTGGCGAGGGACAGGGGGACCCCTACAATGAGCAGTTCTTC. Translated: CASSGEGQGDPYNEQFF.